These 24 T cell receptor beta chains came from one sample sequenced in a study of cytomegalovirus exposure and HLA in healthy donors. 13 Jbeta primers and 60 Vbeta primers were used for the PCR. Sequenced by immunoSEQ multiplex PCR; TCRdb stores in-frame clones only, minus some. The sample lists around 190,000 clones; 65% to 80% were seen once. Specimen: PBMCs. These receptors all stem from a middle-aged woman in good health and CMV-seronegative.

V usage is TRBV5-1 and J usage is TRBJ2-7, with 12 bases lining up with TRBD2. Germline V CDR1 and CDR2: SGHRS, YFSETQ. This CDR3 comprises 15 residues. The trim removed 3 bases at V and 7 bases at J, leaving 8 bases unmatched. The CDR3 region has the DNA TGCGCCAGCAGCTGGGGTACTAGCGGGAGGAGGGAGCAGTACTTC. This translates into CASSWGTSGRREQYF.

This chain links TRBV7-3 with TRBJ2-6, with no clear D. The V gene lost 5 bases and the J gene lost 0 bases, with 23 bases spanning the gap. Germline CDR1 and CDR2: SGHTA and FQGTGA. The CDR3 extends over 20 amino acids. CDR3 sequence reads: CASSLMGRTQVSSGANVLTF. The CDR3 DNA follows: TGTGCCAGCAGCCTCATGGGCAGAACCCAAGTTTCCTCTGGGGCCAACGTCCTGACTTTC.

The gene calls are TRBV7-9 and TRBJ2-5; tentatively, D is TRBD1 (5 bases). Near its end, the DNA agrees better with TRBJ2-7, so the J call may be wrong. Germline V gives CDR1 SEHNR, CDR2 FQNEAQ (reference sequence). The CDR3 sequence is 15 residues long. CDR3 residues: CASSPQSGRAGEQYF. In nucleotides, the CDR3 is TGTGCCAGCAGCCCCCAATCGGGCAGGGCTGGCGAGCAGTACTTC.

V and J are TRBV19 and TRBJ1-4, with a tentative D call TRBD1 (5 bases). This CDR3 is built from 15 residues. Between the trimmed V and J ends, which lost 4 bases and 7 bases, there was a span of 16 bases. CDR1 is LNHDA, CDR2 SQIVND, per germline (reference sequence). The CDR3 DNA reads TGTGCCAGTAGTACCGGGGCGGGAAACGGTGAAAAACTGTTTTTT. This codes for CASSTGAGNGEKLFF.

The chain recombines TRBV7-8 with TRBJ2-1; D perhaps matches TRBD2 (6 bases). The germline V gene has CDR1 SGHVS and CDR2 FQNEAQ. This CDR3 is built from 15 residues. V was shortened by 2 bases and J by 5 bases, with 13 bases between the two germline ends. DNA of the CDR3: TGTGCCAGCAGCTTACCGGGACTGGGGGACAATGAGCAGTTCTTC. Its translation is CASSLPGLGDNEQFF.

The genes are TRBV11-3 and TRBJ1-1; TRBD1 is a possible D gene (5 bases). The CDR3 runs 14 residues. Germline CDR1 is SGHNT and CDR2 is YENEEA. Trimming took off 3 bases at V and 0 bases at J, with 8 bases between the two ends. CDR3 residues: CASSFGAMNTEAFF. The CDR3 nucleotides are TGTGCCAGCAGCTTTGGGGCAATGAACACTGAAGCTTTCTTT. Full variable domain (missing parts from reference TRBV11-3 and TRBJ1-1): EAGVVQSPRYKIIEKKQPVAFWCNPISGHNTLYWYLQNLGQGPELLIRYENEEAVDDSQLPKDRFSAERLKGVDSTLKIQPAELGDSAVYLCASSFGAMNTEAFFGQGTRLTVV.

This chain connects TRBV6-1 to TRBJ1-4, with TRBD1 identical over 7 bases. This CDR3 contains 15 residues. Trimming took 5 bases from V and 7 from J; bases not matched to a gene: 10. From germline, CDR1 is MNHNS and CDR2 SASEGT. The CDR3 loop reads CASSLTGAGGEKLFF. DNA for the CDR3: TGTGCCAGCAGTCTTACAGGGGCAGGAGGTGAAAAACTGTTTTTT.

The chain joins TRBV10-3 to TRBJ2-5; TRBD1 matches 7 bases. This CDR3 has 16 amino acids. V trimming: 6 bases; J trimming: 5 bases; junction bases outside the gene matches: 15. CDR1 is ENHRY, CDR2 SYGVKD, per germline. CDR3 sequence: CAISSEPRGLRETQYF. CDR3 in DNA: TGTGCCATCAGCAGTGAGCCTAGGGGGCTCCGCGAGACCCAGTACTTC.

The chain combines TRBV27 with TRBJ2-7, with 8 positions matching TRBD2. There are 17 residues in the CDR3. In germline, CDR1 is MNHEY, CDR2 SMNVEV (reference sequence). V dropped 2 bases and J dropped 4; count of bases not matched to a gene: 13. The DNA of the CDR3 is TGTGCCAGCAGTTTAAGGGCTGCGGGCGGGAGGTCTTACGAGCAGTACTTC. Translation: CASSLRAAGGRSYEQYF.

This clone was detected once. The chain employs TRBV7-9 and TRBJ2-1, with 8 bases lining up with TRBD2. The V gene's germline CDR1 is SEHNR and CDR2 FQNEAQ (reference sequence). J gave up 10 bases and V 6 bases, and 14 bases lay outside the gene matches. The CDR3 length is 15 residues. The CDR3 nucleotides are TGTGCCAGCAGTTTCCTAAGCGGGAGAGAGGAAGAGCAGTTCTTC. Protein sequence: CASSFLSGREEEQFF.

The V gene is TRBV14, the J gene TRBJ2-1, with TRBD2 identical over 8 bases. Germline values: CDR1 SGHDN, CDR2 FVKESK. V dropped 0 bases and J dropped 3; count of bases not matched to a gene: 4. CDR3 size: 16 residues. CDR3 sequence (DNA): TGTGCCAGCAGCCAAGATACTAGCGGATACTACAATGAGCAGTTCTTC. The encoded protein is CASSQDTSGYYNEQFF. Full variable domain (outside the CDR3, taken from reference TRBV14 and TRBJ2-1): EAGVTQFPSHSVIEKGQTVTLRCDPISGHDNLYWYRRVMGKEIKFLLHFVKESKQDESGMPNNRFLAERTGGTYSTLKVQPAELEDSGVYFCASSQDTSGYYNEQFFGPGTRLTVL.

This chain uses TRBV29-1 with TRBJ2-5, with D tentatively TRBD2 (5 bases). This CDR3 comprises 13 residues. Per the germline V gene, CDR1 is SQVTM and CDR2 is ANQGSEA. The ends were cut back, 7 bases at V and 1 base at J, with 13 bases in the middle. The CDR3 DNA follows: TGCAGCGACAAGGCGGGTGGCCAAGAGACCCAGTACTTC. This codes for CSDKAGGQETQYF. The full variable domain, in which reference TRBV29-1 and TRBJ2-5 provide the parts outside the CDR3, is SAVISQKPSRDICQRGTSLTIQCQVDSQVTMMFWYRQQPGQSLTLIATANQGSEATYESGFVIDKFPISRPNLTFSTLTVSNMSPEDSSIYLCSDKAGGQETQYFGPGTRLLVL.

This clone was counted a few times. CDR3 nucleotides: TGTGCCAGCGAGACAGGGAGGCCGAACACCGGGGAGCTGTTTTTT. Translated, it gives CASETGRPNTGELFF. This rearrangement joins TRBV2 to TRBJ2-2; D is possibly TRBD1 (7 bases). This CDR3 has 15 amino acids. V shed 8 bases and J shed 0 bases, with 13 bases lying between them. The germline gives CDR1 SNHLY, CDR2 FYNNEI.

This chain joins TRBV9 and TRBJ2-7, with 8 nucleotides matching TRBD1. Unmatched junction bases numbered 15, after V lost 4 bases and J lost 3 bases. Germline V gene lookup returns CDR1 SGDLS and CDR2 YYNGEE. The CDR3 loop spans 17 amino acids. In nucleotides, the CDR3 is TGTGCCAGCAGCCCGTCTCCCGGGACAGGAACTTACTACGAGCAGTACTTC. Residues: CASSPSPGTGTYYEQYF.

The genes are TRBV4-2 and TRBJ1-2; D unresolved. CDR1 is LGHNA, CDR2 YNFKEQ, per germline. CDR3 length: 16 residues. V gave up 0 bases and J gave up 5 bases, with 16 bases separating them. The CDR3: CASSQDRNSPGYGYTF. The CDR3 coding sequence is TGTGCCAGCAGCCAAGATCGGAACTCTCCGGGGTATGGCTACACCTTC.

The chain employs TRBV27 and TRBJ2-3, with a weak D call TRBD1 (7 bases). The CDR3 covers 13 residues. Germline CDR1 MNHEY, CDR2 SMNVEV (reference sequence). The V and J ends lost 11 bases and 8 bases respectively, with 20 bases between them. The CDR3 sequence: CACRQGGSSTQYF. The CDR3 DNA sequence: TGTGCCTGCCGACAGGGAGGTTCTAGTACGCAGTATTTT.

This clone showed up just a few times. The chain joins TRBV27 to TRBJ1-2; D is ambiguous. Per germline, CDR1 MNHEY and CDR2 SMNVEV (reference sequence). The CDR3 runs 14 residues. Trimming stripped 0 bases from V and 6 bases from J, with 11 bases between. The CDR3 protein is CASSLSEVGDGYTF. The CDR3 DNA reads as TGTGCCAGCAGTTTATCGGAGGTTGGGGATGGCTACACCTTC.

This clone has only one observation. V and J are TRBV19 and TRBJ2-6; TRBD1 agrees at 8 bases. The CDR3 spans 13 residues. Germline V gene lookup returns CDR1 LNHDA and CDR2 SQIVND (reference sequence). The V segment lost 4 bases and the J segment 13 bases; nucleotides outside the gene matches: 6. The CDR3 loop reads CASSTGTGGVLTF. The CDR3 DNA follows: TGTGCCAGTAGTACCGGGACAGGAGGAGTCCTGACTTTC.

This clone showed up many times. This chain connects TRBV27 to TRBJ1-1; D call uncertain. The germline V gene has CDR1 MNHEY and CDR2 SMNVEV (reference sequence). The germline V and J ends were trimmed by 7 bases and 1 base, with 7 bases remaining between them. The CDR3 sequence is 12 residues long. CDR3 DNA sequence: TGTGCCAGCATGCGGGGGAACACTGAAGCTTTCTTT. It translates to CASMRGNTEAFF.

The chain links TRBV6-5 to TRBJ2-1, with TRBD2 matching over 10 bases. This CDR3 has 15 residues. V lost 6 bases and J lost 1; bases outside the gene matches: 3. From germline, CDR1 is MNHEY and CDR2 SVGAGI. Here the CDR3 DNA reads TGTGCCAGCAGAAAGCGGGAGGGTTCCTACAATGAGCAGTTCTTC. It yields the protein CASRKREGSYNEQFF.

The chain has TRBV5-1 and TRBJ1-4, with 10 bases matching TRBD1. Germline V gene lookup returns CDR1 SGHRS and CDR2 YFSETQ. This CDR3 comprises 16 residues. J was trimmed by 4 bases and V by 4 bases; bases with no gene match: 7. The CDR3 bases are TGCGCCAGCAGCACAAAGACAGGGGGCGATAATGAAAAACTGTTTTTT. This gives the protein CASSTKTGGDNEKLFF.

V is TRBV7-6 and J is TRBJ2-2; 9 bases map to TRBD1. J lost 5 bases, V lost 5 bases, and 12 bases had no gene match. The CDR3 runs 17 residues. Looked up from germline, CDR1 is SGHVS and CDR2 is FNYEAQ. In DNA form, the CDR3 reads TGTGCCAGCAGCAATACTCTGGGACAGGGAAAAACCGGGGAGCTGTTTTTT. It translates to CASSNTLGQGKTGELFF. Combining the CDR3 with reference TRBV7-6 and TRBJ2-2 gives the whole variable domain GAGVSQSPRYKVTKRGQDVALRCDPISGHVSLYWYRQALGQGPEFLTYFNYEAQQDKSGLPNDRFSAERPEGSISTLTIQRTEQRDSAMYRCASSNTLGQGKTGELFFGEGSRLTVL.

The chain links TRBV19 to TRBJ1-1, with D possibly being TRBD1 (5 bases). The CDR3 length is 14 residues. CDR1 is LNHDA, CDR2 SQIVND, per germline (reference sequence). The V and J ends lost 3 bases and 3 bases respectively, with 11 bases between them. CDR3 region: CASSIRGTHTEAFF. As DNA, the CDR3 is TGTGCCAGTAGTATCCGGGGGACTCACACTGAAGCTTTCTTT. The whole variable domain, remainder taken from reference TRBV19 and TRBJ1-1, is DGGITQSPKYLFRKEGQNVTLSCEQNLNHDAMYWYRQDPGQGLRLIYYSQIVNDFQKGDIAEGYSVSREKKESFPLTVTSAQKNPTAFYLCASSIRGTHTEAFFGQGTRLTVV.

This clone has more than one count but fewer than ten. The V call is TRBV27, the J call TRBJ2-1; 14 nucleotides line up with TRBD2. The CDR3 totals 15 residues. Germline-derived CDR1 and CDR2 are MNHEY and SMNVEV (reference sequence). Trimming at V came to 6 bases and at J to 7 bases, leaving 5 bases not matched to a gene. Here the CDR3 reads CASRGLAGVGNEQFF. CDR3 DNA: TGTGCCAGCAGGGGACTAGCGGGAGTTGGTAATGAGCAGTTCTTC.